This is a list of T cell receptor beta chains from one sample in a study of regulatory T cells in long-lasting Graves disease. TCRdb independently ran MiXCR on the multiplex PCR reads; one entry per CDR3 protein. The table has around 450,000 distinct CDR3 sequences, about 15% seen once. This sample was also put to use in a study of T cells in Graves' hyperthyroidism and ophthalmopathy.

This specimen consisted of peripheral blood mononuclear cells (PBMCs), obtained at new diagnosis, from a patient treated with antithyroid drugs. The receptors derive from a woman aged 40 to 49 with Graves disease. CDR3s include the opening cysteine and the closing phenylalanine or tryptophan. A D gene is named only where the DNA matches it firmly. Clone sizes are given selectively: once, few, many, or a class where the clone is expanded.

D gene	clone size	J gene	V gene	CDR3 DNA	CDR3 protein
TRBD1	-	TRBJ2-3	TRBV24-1	TGTGCCACCAGGCCTCGACAGGGAGCGGCAGATACGCAGTATTTT	CATRPRQGAADTQYF
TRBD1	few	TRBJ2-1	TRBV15	TGTGCCACCAGCAGAGATCGCGCCAGGGGGTTAGACGAGCAGTTCTTC	CATSRDRARGLDEQFF
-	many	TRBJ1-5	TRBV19	TGTGCCAGTAATCTTCTCGGCCAGCCCCAGCATTTT	CASNLLGQPQHF
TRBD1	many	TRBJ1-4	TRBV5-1	TGCGCCAGCAGACTGGACAGGGGGCGCGATGAAAAACTGTTTTTT	CASRLDRGRDEKLFF
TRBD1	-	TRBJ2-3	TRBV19	TGTGCCAGTAGCCCGGGACAGGGATGGGCAGATACGCAGTATTTT	CASSPGQGWADTQYF
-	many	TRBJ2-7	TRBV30	TGTGCCTGGAATGGGCAGGAGACCTACGAGCAGTACTTC	CAWNGQETYEQYF
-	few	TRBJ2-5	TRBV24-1	TGTGCCACCCAAGAGACCCAGTACTTC	CATQETQYF
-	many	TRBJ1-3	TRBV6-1	TGTGCCAGCAGTAGGTCCTCTGGAAACACCATATATTTT	CASSRSSGNTIYF
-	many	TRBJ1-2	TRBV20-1	TGCAGTGCTAGACAGAGGACTGCGTATGGCTACACCTTC	CSARQRTAYGYTF
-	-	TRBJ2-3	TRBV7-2	TGTGCCAGCAGCTTAGAGGCCGGAGATTCTCAGTATTTT	CASSLEAGDSQYF
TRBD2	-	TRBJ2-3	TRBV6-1	TGTGCCAGCAGTGGGGTAGGGGCGGGAGGGCCTGCAGATACGCAGTATTTT	CASSGVGAGGPADTQYF
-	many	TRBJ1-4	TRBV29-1	TGCAGCGTTGGGGGGAGGGCCGGTGAAAAACTGTTTTTT	CSVGGRAGEKLFF
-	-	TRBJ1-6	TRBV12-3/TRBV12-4	TGTGCCAGCAGTCCACAGCGGAGTAATTCACCCCTCCACTTT	CASSPQRSNSPLHF
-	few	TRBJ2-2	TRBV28	TGTGCCAGCAGCCCGGGCCCCTTACGGCGAAATACCGGGAAGCTGTTTTTT	CASSPGPLRRNTGKLFF
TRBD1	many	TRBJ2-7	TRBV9	TGTGCCAGCAGCGCGGACCCCAAACAGGGGGCGCGAGACGAGCAGTACTTC	CASSADPKQGARDEQYF
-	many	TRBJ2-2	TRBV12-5	TGTGCTAGTGGTTTGGCTCCCGGCGGAATGGGCGGGGAGCTGTTTTTT	CASGLAPGGMGGELFF
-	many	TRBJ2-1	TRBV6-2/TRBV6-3	TGTGCCAGCAGTGAACTTTTCGGGGCAGGGGGAATCGGGGGCACAAATGAGCAGTTCTTC	CASSELFGAGGIGGTNEQFF
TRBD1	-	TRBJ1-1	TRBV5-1	TGCGCCAGCAGCTTGGTGGGAGGGGGCGGGAACACTGAAGCTTTCTTT	CASSLVGGGGNTEAFF
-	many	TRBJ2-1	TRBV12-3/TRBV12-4	TGTGCCAGCAGCCCCGGACATGAGCAGTTCTTC	CASSPGHEQFF
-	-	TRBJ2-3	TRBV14	TGTGCCAGCAGCTCGCGGGACTTAGAGACAGATACGCAGTATTTT	CASSSRDLETDTQYF
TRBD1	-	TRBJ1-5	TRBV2	TGTGCCAGCAGTCCAGGACAGGGTGGGTTCGGTCAGCCCCAGCATTTT	CASSPGQGGFGQPQHF
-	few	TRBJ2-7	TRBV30	TGTGCCTGGGAGGGGGGGCAGGATACCTACGAGCAGTACTTC	CAWEGGQDTYEQYF
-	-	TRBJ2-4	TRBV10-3	TGTGCCATCAGTGAGTTTGCGAGTGGTAGGGCCCACAAAAACATTCAGTACTTC	CAISEFASGRAHKNIQYF
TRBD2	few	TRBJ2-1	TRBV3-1	TGTGCCAGCAGCCAAGTGGGAGCGGGAGGCCGCCACAATGAGCAGTTCTTC	CASSQVGAGGRHNEQFF
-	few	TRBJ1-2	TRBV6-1	TGTGCCAGCAGTGGGCCGGGACCCAGGAACCCCCTTAACTATGGCTACACCTTC	CASSGPGPRNPLNYGYTF
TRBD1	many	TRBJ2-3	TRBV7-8	TGTGCCAGCAGCAACTACAGGGGGCAGGGAGATACGCAGTATTTT	CASSNYRGQGDTQYF